A single sample is the source of the 6 T cell receptor beta chains below, sequenced in a study of T-cell memory formation after mild COVID-19. MiXCR was run by TCRdb on the 5' RACE reads, yielding one entry per CDR3 protein. The sample carries 200,000 to 250,000 distinct CDR3 sequences, 9.4% recorded once. Sequencing input: PBMCs or a T cell subset sorted from them (not recorded which). These receptors all stem from a man aged 18 to 30 who had mild COVID-19 (a few samples of this study predate the infection). Cell type and time point are not known.

This clonotype was seen a few times. V and J are TRBV5-1 and TRBJ1-5; maybe TRBD1 (6 bases). The CDR3 has 14 amino acids. Trimming pared 0 bases from V and 9 bases from J, leaving 13 bases between. Germline V gene data show CDR1 as SGHRS and CDR2 as YFSETQ. The CDR3 DNA reads TGCGCCAGCAGCTTGGTAGGAGGGGGACCGCCCCAGCATTTT. This codes for CASSLVGGGPPQHF.

This clonotype was found a few times. The V call is TRBV9, the J call TRBJ2-5; TRBD2 agrees at 7 bases. The CDR3 has 14 amino acids. Looked up from germline, CDR1 is SGDLS and CDR2 is YYNGEE. V shed 1 base and J 3 bases; nucleotides not matched to a gene: 3. The DNA for the CDR3 is TGTGCCAGCAGCGTAATGGCGGGGGAAGAGACCCAGTACTTC. Its protein is CASSVMAGEETQYF.

This clonotype has a handful of counts. The rearrangement joins TRBV20-1 to TRBJ2-2; TRBD1 is a possible D gene (5 bases). Trimming left V 0 bases short and J 4 bases short, with 12 bases between. Germline V lookup: CDR1 DFQATT, CDR2 SNEGSKA (reference sequence). The CDR3 extends over 15 amino acids. The CDR3 region has the DNA TGCAGTGCTAGAGATCAGGGTGCGAGCACCGGGGAGCTGTTTTTT. Its translation: CSARDQGASTGELFF.

This clonotype was found a few times. The chain combines TRBV4-2 with TRBJ2-3; the D is unclear. Deletions cut 0 bases from V and 9 bases from J, with 10 bases between. This CDR3 spans 13 amino acids. Germline lookup yields CDR1 LGHNA and CDR2 YNFKEQ. This chain's CDR3 is CASSQDEVLTQYF. The CDR3 DNA sequence: TGTGCCAGCAGCCAAGATGAGGTCCTAACGCAGTATTTT.

This clonotype has a handful of counts. The chain couples TRBV7-3 to TRBJ2-1, with D tentatively TRBD2 (5 bases). The V gene lost 1 base and the J gene lost 13 bases, with 14 bases spanning the gap. Per the germline V gene, CDR1 is SGHTA and CDR2 is FQGTGA. There are 13 residues in the CDR3. In nucleotides, the CDR3 is TGTGCCAGCAGCTTAAGAAGGCTAGCCGATCAGTTCTTC. Its protein is CASSLRRLADQFF.

This clonotype was seen at least ten times. The chain recombines TRBV5-1 with TRBJ1-3, with unresolved D. Between the trimmed V and J ends, which lost 4 bases and 1 base, there was a span of 9 bases. This CDR3 is built from 14 residues. The germline CDR1 and CDR2 sequences are SGHRS and YFSETQ. This CDR3 is CASSPYSSGNTIYF. In DNA, the CDR3 is TGCGCCAGCAGCCCGTATTCGTCTGGAAACACCATATATTTT.